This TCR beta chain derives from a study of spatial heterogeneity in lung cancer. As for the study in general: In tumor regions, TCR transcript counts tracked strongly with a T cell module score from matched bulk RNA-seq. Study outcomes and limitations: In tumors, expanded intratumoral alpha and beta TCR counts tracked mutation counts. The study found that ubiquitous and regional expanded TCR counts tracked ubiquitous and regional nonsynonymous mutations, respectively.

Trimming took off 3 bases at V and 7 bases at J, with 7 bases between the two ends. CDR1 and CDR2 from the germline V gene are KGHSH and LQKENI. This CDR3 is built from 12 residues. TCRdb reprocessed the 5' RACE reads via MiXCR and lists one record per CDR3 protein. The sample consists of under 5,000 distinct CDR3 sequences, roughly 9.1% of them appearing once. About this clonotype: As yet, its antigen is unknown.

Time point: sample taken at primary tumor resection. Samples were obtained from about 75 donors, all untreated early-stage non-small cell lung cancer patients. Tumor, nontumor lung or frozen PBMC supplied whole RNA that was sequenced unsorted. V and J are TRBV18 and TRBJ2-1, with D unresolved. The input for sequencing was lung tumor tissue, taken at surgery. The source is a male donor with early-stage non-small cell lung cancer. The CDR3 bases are TGTGCCAGCTCACCCACAACTAATGAGCAGTTCTTC. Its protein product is CASSPTTNEQFF. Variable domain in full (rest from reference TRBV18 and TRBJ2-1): NAGVMQNPRHLVRRRGQEARLRCSPMKGHSHVYWYRQLPEEGLKFMVYLQKENIIDESGMPKERFSAEFPKEGPSILRIQQVVRGDSAAYFCASSPTTNEQFFGPGTRLTVL.